This TCR beta chain was observed in a study of identical twins. The CDR3 is made up of 14 amino acids. V lost 6 bases, J lost 7 bases, and 6 bases stayed unmatched. One entry per CDR3 protein results from TCRdb running MiXCR on the 5' RACE reads. The sample lists about 470,000 distinct CDR3 sequences; about 24% were seen once. This clonotype was detected a few times. These data also featured in a second study, about T cells expressing NK-cell markers.

The gene calls are TRBV12-3 or TRBV12-4 and TRBJ2-1; the match to TRBD2 covers 10 bases. This TCR was sampled from a woman aged 18-35 years in good health. The sequencing sample was made of CD4+ T cells sorted from blood. CDR3 in DNA: TGTGCCAGCAGCGGAAAACTAGCGGGAAATGAGCAGTTCTTC. It specifies CASSGKLAGNEQFF.